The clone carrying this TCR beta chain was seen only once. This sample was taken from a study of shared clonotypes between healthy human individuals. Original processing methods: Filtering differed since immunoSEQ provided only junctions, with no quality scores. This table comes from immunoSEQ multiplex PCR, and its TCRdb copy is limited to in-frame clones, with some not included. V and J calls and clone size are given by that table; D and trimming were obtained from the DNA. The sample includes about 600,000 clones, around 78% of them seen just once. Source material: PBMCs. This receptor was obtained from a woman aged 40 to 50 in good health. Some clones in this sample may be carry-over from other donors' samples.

CDR3 DNA: TGTGCCAGCAGCTTATCCGGTGGAAACACCATATATTTT. It is translated as CASSLSGGNTIYF. The chain combines TRBV7-9 with TRBJ1-3, with no clear D. Germline V gene lookup returns CDR1 SEHNR and CDR2 FQNEAQ (reference sequence). This CDR3 comprises 13 residues. V gave up 2 bases and J gave up 3 bases, with 5 bases separating them.